Listed below are T cell receptor beta chains from one sample, sequenced in a study of shared clonotypes between healthy human individuals. Data came from immunoSEQ multiplex PCR; TCRdb stores just in-frame clones and leaves some out. The sample yields over a million clones, under 99% seen once. Source material: naive CD4+ T cells sorted from blood. The source is a man aged 25-45 years in good health. CDR3s include the opening cysteine and the closing phenylalanine or tryptophan. The order of the fields is J gene, V gene, D gene, clone size, CDR3 protein, CDR3 DNA. A D gene is named only where the DNA matches it firmly. Size is stated for part of the rows, as once, few or many counts, or as a class when the clone is expanded.

>TRBJ2-5|TRBV5-1|TRBD1|.
CASSLLGQAQETQYF
TGCGCCAGCAGCTTGTTGGGACAGGCGCAAGAGACCCAGTACTTC
>TRBJ2-2|TRBV9|.|.
CASSVGGTGELFF
TGTGCCAGCAGCGTAGGTGGCACCGGGGAGCTGTTTTTT
>TRBJ1-5|TRBV9|.|.
CASSVGDQPQHF
TGTGCCAGCAGCGTAGGGGATCAGCCCCAGCATTTT
>TRBJ2-3|TRBV7-3|.|.
CASSPNPHTDTQYF
TGTGCCAGCAGCCCAAACCCACACACAGATACGCAGTATTTT
>TRBJ2-7|TRBV5-1|.|.
CASNPGLSSYEQYF
TGCGCCAGCAACCCGGGCCTTAGCTCCTACGAGCAGTACTTC
>TRBJ1-5|TRBV27|.|.
CASSPVRGWRPQHF
TGTGCCAGCAGTCCAGTCAGGGGTTGGCGGCCCCAGCATTTT
>TRBJ1-1|TRBV14|.|.
CASAPPGLTEAFF
TGTGCCAGCGCCCCCCCAGGTCTAACTGAAGCTTTCTTT
>TRBJ2-1|TRBV28|.|.
CASSLVQGKQFF
TGTGCCAGCAGTTTAGTGCAAGGGAAGCAGTTCTTC
>TRBJ1-3|TRBV29-1|.|.
CSGSQSSGNTIYF
TGCAGCGGATCACAGAGCTCTGGAAACACCATATATTTT
>TRBJ1-3|TRBV9|.|.
CASSVVGGPGNTIYF
TGTGCCAGCAGCGTAGTTGGGGGACCTGGAAACACCATATATTTT
>TRBJ2-1|TRBV9|.|.
CASSPGGNEQFF
TGTGCCAGCAGCCCTGGGGGCAATGAGCAGTTCTTC
>TRBJ1-1|TRBV29-1|TRBD1|.
CSGGQGTEAFF
TGCAGCGGCGGACAGGGGACTGAAGCTTTCTTT
>TRBJ2-5|TRBV18|.|.
CASSPGAGLLETQYF
TGTGCCAGCTCACCAGGGGCCGGACTGTTGGAGACCCAGTACTTC
>TRBJ2-2|TRBV20-1|.|.
CSAVYTGELFF
TGCAGTGCCGTTTACACCGGGGAGCTGTTTTTT
>TRBJ1-2|TRBV14|.|.
CASSRPNYGYTF
TGTGCCAGCAGCCGCCCTAACTATGGCTACACCTTC
>TRBJ2-7|TRBV9|.|.
CASSVETVSSYEQYF
TGTGCCAGCAGCGTAGAGACGGTGAGCTCCTACGAGCAGTACTTC
>TRBJ2-1|TRBV5-4|TRBD2|.
CASSSGLAGINEQFF
TGTGCCAGCAGCTCTGGACTAGCGGGGATCAATGAGCAGTTCTTC
>TRBJ1-3|TRBV7-9|.|.
CASRDSSGNTIYF
TGTGCCAGCAGGGACAGCTCTGGAAACACCATATATTTT
>TRBJ1-1|TRBV6-1|.|.
CASSQITEAFF
TGTGCCAGCAGTCAGATTACTGAAGCTTTCTTT
>TRBJ2-1|TRBV5-5|.|.
CASSLLASSYNEQFF
TGTGCCAGCAGCTTGCTAGCGAGCTCCTACAATGAGCAGTTCTTC
>TRBJ2-7|TRBV18|TRBD1|once
CASSPRAGQGPEGEQYF
TGTGCCAGCTCACCACGGGCGGGACAGGGGCCCGAGGGAGAGCAGTACTTC
>TRBJ2-7|TRBV4-2|.|.
CASSQQSGTYEQYF
TGTGCCAGCAGCCAGCAATCAGGGACCTACGAGCAGTACTTC
>TRBJ2-2|TRBV2|.|.
CASTFPRGTGELFF
TGTGCCAGCACCTTCCCTCGGGGCACCGGGGAGCTGTTTTTT
>TRBJ2-1|TRBV4-3|TRBD2|.
CASSQDASGSFDEQFF
TGCGCCAGCAGCCAAGACGCTAGCGGGAGTTTTGATGAGCAGTTCTTC
>TRBJ2-2|TRBV5-1|.|.
CASSLTGASGELFF
TGCGCCAGCAGCTTAACGGGGGCTAGCGGGGAGCTGTTTTTT
>TRBJ2-3|TRBV5-4|TRBD1|.
CASSEDRVRITDTQYF
TGTGCCAGCAGCGAGGACAGGGTCCGAATCACAGATACGCAGTATTTT
>TRBJ2-6|TRBV4-1|.|.
CASSQAQPSGANVLTF
TGCGCCAGCAGCCAAGCGCAGCCCTCTGGGGCCAACGTCCTGACTTTC
>TRBJ1-5|TRBV7-2|.|.
CASSFNGPLEPQHF
TGTGCCAGCAGCTTTAACGGACCCCTCGAGCCCCAGCATTTT
>TRBJ1-1|TRBV18|.|.
CASSPQGVGTEAFF
TGTGCCAGCTCACCACAGGGCGTTGGGACTGAAGCTTTCTTT
>TRBJ1-1|TRBV30|.|.
CAWSGGWTDSNEAFF
TGTGCCTGGAGTGGGGGATGGACAGATAGTAATGAAGCTTTCTTT
>TRBJ2-7|TRBV11-2|TRBD2|.
CASSLASSGSWEQYF
TGTGCCAGCAGCTTAGCGTCCAGCGGGAGTTGGGAGCAGTACTTC
>TRBJ1-1|TRBV21-1|.|.
CASSKVRNTEAFF
TGTGCCAGCAGCAAAGTAAGAAACACTGAAGCTTTCTTT
>TRBJ2-1|TRBV5-1|.|.
CASKASYNEQFF
TGCGCCAGCAAGGCCTCATACAATGAGCAGTTCTTC
>TRBJ1-2|TRBV5-4|.|.
CASSPGRGFYGYTF
TGTGCCAGCAGCCCGGGACGGGGCTTCTATGGCTACACCTTC
>TRBJ1-1|TRBV10-3|.|.
CATRREVTEAFF
TGTGCCACGAGGCGGGAAGTCACTGAAGCTTTCTTT
>TRBJ2-3|TRBV19|.|.
CASSMRVTSTDTQYF
TGTGCCAGTAGTATGAGGGTGACTAGCACAGATACGCAGTATTTT
>TRBJ1-2|TRBV27|.|.
CASSLSSGAGYGYTF
TGTGCCAGCAGTTTATCATCAGGGGCAGGCTATGGCTACACCTTC
>TRBJ1-2|TRBV6-6|.|.
CASSPRVGAYGYTF
TGTGCCAGCAGTCCCCGGGTTGGCGCATATGGCTACACCTTC
>TRBJ2-1|TRBV5-6|TRBD2|.
CASSLASVWRREGHEQFF
TGTGCCAGCAGCCTGGCATCAGTGTGGCGGCGGGAGGGCCATGAGCAGTTCTTC
>TRBJ1-4|TRBV6-1|.|.
CASQGGVDEKLFF
TGTGCCAGCCAGGGAGGAGTTGATGAAAAACTGTTTTTT
>TRBJ2-2|TRBV11-2|TRBD1|once
CASSYQGASGELFF
TGTGCCAGCAGCTATCAGGGGGCAAGCGGGGAGCTGTTTTTT
>TRBJ1-2|TRBV6-4|.|.
CASSPFLGTTYGYTF
TGTGCCAGCAGTCCTTTCTTGGGGACAACCTATGGCTACACCTTC